This is a list of T cell receptor beta chains from one sample in a study of CD8 T cell repertoires and HIV-1 epitope variants. Sequencing used immunoSEQ multiplex PCR; TCRdb keeps in-frame clones, though not all of them. The repertoire consists of 4,000 to 5,500 clones, with less than 70% occurring once and the leading ten covering 43%. For these TCRs, the target antigens are not known. The sample was cultured CD8+ T cells derived from PBMCs. Receptors were obtained from a male donor with HIV. The CDR3 runs from the conserved cysteine through the conserved F or W. Fields, in order: clone size, V gene, J gene, D gene, CDR3 DNA, CDR3 protein. The D gene is left open where the match is weak. Some rows have no size entry. The others give once, few or many, or a class for an expanded clone.

>.|TRBV11-3|TRBJ1-3|.
TGTGCCAGCAGCCCCAGACGGACAGCGTACTCTGGAAACACCATATATTTT
CASSPRRTAYSGNTIYF
>.|TRBV12-5|TRBJ1-4|.
TGTGCTAGTGGGGACACTACGGGGGGAACTAATGAAAAACTGTTTTTT
CASGDTTGGTNEKLFF
>.|TRBV7-3|TRBJ2-2|.
TGTGCCAGCAGCCGCGTGGCCGGGGAGCTGTTTTTT
CASSRVAGELFF
>.|TRBV7-2|TRBJ2-7|TRBD1
TGTGCCAGCAGCCCCCACCCCGGGACAGGGGAAGACTACGAGCAGTACTTC
CASSPHPGTGEDYEQYF
>.|TRBV10-3|TRBJ2-1|.
TGTGCCATACGGGGAGAAGGCGGGGCGTCCGTAAATGAGCAGTTCTTC
CAIRGEGGASVNEQFF
>.|TRBV4-2|TRBJ2-1|.
TGTGCCAGCAGCCAAGAAGCCCTTGTCGGGGCTAATGAGCAGTTCTTC
CASSQEALVGANEQFF
>few|TRBV4-1|TRBJ2-7|.
TGCGCCAGCAGCCAAGGGCCTAGCGACACCTACGAGCAGTACTTC
CASSQGPSDTYEQYF
>.|TRBV6-6|TRBJ1-2|TRBD1
TGTGCCAGCAGCCCTCAAGGGGGCGCGGATGGCTACACCTTC
CASSPQGGADGYTF
>.|TRBV11-1|TRBJ2-2|.
TGTGCCAGCAGCCCCCAGTCAGCCGGGGAGCTGTTTTTT
CASSPQSAGELFF
>.|TRBV2|TRBJ2-4|.
TGTGCCAGCAGTGATGGATTTGGCCCCCGGATGGACATTCAGTACTTC
CASSDGFGPRMDIQYF
>few|TRBV11-2|TRBJ2-7|TRBD1
TGTGCCAGCAGCGACGGACAGGGGTTCGGGTCCTACGAGCAGTACTTC
CASSDGQGFGSYEQYF
>.|TRBV5-4|TRBJ2-1|TRBD2
TGTGCCAGCAGGGGTCATAGCGGGGCCTACAATGAGCAGTTCTTC
CASRGHSGAYNEQFF
>few|TRBV10-3|TRBJ2-7|.
TGTGCCATCAGTGATTGGCTAGCGAGTTCCTACGAGCAGTACTTC
CAISDWLASSYEQYF
>few|TRBV29-1|TRBJ2-7|.
TGCAGCGTTCAATCGCGGGGTAGCTCCTACGAGCAGTACTTC
CSVQSRGSSYEQYF
>once|TRBV5-4|TRBJ2-7|.
TGTGCCAGCAGCCGGTGGGGCGGTAAGGAGAAGGCGAACGAGCAGTACTTC
CASSRWGGKEKANEQYF
>.|TRBV30|TRBJ1-1|TRBD1
TGTGCCTGGAGTCGACAGGGGAGGACTGAAGCTTTCTTT
CAWSRQGRTEAFF
>once|TRBV28|TRBJ2-1|TRBD2
TGTGCCAGCAGTTTGTGGGGACTAGATCTGGGCAATGAGCAGTTCTTC
CASSLWGLDLGNEQFF